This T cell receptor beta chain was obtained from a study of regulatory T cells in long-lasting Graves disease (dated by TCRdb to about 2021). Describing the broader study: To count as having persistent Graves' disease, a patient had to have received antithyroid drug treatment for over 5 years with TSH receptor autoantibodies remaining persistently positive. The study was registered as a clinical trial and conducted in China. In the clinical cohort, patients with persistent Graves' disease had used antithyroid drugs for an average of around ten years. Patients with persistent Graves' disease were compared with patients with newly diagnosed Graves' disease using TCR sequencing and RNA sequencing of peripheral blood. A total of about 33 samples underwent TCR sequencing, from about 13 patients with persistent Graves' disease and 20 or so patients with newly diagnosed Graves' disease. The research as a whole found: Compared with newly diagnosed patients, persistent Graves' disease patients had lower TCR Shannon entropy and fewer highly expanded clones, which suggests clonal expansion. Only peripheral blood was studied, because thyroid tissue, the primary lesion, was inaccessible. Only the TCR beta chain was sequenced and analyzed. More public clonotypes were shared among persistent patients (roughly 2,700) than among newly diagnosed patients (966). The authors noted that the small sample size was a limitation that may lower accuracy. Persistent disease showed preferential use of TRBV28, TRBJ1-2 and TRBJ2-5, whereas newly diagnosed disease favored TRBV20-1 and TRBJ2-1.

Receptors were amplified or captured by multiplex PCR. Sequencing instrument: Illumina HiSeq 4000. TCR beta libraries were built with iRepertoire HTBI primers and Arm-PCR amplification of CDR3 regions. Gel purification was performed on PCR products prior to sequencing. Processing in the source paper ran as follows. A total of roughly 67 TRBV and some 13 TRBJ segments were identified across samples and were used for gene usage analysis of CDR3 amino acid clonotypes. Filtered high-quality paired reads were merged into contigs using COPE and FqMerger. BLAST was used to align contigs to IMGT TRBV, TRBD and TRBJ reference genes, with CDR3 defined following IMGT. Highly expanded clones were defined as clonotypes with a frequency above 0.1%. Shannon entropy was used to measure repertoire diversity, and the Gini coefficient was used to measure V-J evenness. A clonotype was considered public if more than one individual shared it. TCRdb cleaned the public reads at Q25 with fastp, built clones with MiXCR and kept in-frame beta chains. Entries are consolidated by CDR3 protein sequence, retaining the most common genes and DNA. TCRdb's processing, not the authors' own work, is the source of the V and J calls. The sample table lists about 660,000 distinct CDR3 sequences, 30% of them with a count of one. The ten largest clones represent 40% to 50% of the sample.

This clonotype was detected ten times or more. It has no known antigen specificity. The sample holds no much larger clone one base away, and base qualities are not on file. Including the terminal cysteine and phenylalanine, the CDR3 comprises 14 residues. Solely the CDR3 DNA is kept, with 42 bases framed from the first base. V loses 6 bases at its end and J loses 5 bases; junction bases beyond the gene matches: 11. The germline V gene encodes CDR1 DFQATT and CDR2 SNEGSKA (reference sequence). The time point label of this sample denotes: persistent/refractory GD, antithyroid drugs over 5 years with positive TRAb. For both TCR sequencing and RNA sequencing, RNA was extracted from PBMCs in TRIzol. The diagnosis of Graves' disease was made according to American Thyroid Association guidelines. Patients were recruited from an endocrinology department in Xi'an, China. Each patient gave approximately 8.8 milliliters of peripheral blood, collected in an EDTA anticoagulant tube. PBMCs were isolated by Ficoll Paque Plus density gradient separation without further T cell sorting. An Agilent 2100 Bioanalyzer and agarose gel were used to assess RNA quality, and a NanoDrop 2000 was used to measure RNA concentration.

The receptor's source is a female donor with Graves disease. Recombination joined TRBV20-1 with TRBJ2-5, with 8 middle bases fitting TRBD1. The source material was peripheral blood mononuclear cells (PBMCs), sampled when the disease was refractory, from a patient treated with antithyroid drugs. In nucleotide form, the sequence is TGCAGTGCCACGGTTACAGGGGGAGTGGAGACCCAGTACTTC. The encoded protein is CSATVTGGVETQYF.